This TCR beta chain was sequenced for a study of beta chain features in type 1 diabetes. Germline V lookup: CDR1 SGHNT, CDR2 YYREEE (reference sequence). V was pared by 5 bases and J by 5 bases, with 13 bases between. The CDR3 spans 13 residues. With regard to this clone: What it binds is not known.

As every portion of the isolated RNA was reverse transcribed, the sequencing read expressed TCRB transcripts. Generated by immunoSEQ multiplex PCR, the TCRdb table keeps only in-frame clones and is missing some. The sample records under 950,000 clones, 15% to 20% being singletons. Findings of the study overall: Sequencing from cDNA could over-represent high-TCR-expressing cells.

Purity (above 95%) was reached by all sorted populations. The origin of this receptor is a woman aged 18-29 years in good health. The V call is TRBV5-4, the J call TRBJ1-1; D unclear. The sample taken for sequencing was naive CD4+ T cells from blood. The CDR3 here is CASSRTDKTEAFF. The CDR3 DNA follows: TGTGCCAGCAGTCGGACCGACAAGACTGAAGCTTTCTTT.